What follows is one T cell receptor (beta chain) and its context. Its specificity is not known. After removal of 10 bases from V and 8 bases from J, the junction contained 7 bases not matched to a gene. The CDR3 has 14 amino acids. CDR1 is MNHNS, CDR2 SASEGT, per germline. The sample comes from a study of CD8 T cells in ankylosing spondylitis. Regarding the study as a whole: Ankylosing spondylitis blood seemed to carry a telltale TCR beta motif made of under 10 highly homologous variants. Those disease-linked clones were CD8+; they were also relatively rare in peripheral blood.

Each CDR3 protein gets one entry after TCRdb re-called the 5' RACE reads with MiXCR. The sample lists under 85,000 distinct CDR3 sequences; about 5.2% were seen once. The chain recombines TRBV6-1 with TRBJ2-1; 14 bases agree with TRBD2. What was sequenced was blood, either unsorted or a sorted T cell fraction (not recorded which). This clonotype was sampled from a male donor with ankylosing spondylitis or in good health (not recorded which). Written as DNA, the CDR3 is TGTGCCATCGGGACTAGCGGGGGTACGGATGAGCAGTTCTTC. Its translation: CAIGTSGGTDEQFF.